Listed below are T cell receptor beta chains from one sample, sequenced in a study of shared clonotypes between healthy human individuals. Here immunoSEQ multiplex PCR was the method, and the copy in TCRdb shows in-frame clones only, minus some. Among about 560,000 clones listed, about 80% were seen once. The sequenced sample was PBMCs. The receptors derive from a woman aged 40 to 50 in good health. Some clones in this sample may be carry-over from other donors' samples. CDR3s include the opening cysteine and the closing phenylalanine or tryptophan. Fields, in order: clone size, J gene, D gene, V gene, CDR3 DNA, CDR3 protein. A D gene is named only where the DNA matches it firmly. Size is omitted from some rows. Given values are once, few, many or a class for expanded clones.

abundance: once; j_gene: TRBJ1-5; d_gene: -; v_gene: TRBV7-2; CDR3nt: TGTGCCAGCAGCCGCCGCGGCGGCAATCAGCCCCAGCATTTT; CDR3aa: CASSRRGGNQPQHF
abundance: -; j_gene: TRBJ2-2; d_gene: -; v_gene: TRBV10-2; CDR3nt: TGCGCCAGCAGTGAGACCCAGAAAGCCACCGGGGAGCTGTTTTTT; CDR3aa: CASSETQKATGELFF
abundance: -; j_gene: TRBJ2-3; d_gene: -; v_gene: TRBV6-6; CDR3nt: TGTGCCAGCAGTATTGACATTTCGGCAGATACGCAGTATTTT; CDR3aa: CASSIDISADTQYF
abundance: -; j_gene: TRBJ2-3; d_gene: -; v_gene: TRBV30; CDR3nt: TGTGCCTGGAGTATAAGACTAGTGGGTTCTTCTTTT; CDR3aa: CAWSIRLVGSSF
abundance: -; j_gene: TRBJ2-3; d_gene: TRBD1; v_gene: TRBV5-5; CDR3nt: TGTGCCAGCAGCTTCCTTACAGGGGTCCTCACAGATACGCAGTATTTT; CDR3aa: CASSFLTGVLTDTQYF
abundance: -; j_gene: TRBJ2-1; d_gene: TRBD2; v_gene: TRBV15; CDR3nt: TGTGCCACCAGCAGAGTTCAGCGTGTGGACTTAGCGGGAAATGAGCAGTTCTTC; CDR3aa: CATSRVQRVDLAGNEQFF
abundance: -; j_gene: TRBJ1-1; d_gene: -; v_gene: TRBV27; CDR3nt: TGTGCCAGCAGTTTATGGGGGAACACTGAAGCTTTCTTT; CDR3aa: CASSLWGNTEAFF
abundance: -; j_gene: TRBJ2-1; d_gene: -; v_gene: TRBV5-4; CDR3nt: TGTGCCAGCAGTGCCCTCTTGAATTACAATGAGCAGTTCTTC; CDR3aa: CASSALLNYNEQFF
abundance: -; j_gene: TRBJ1-3; d_gene: -; v_gene: TRBV18; CDR3nt: TGTGCCAGCTCACCTTGGGTCGGGTTCTCTGGAAACACCATATATTTT; CDR3aa: CASSPWVGFSGNTIYF
abundance: once; j_gene: TRBJ2-7; d_gene: -; v_gene: TRBV10-3; CDR3nt: TGTGCCAGCAGTCGGGGGATGGGGGGCGACGAGCAGTACTTC; CDR3aa: CASSRGMGGDEQYF
abundance: -; j_gene: TRBJ2-7; d_gene: -; v_gene: TRBV5-1; CDR3nt: TGCGCCAGCAGCTTGCCCGGGGTCTACGAGCAGTACTTC; CDR3aa: CASSLPGVYEQYF
abundance: many; j_gene: TRBJ2-7; d_gene: TRBD1; v_gene: TRBV2; CDR3nt: TGTGCCAGCCTTGGACAGGGCTACGAGCAGTACTTC; CDR3aa: CASLGQGYEQYF
abundance: -; j_gene: TRBJ2-7; d_gene: -; v_gene: TRBV21-1; CDR3nt: TGTGCCAGCAGCAAAGTCTGGGGAGCCCACGAGCAGTACTTC; CDR3aa: CASSKVWGAHEQYF
abundance: many; j_gene: TRBJ1-2; d_gene: -; v_gene: TRBV5-4; CDR3nt: TGTGCCAGCAGCTTTGGGGGGGTCCCTCTTGACTATGGCTACACCTTC; CDR3aa: CASSFGGVPLDYGYTF
abundance: -; j_gene: TRBJ2-1; d_gene: -; v_gene: TRBV5-1; CDR3nt: TGCGCCAGCAGCTTGGGGGGGACGCCGACAACCTACAATGAGCAGTTCTTC; CDR3aa: CASSLGGTPTTYNEQFF
abundance: -; j_gene: TRBJ1-4; d_gene: -; v_gene: TRBV5-1; CDR3nt: TGCGCCAGCAGCTTGGGGATAGACAGAGTGCACAATGAAAAACTGTTTTTT; CDR3aa: CASSLGIDRVHNEKLFF